This T cell receptor (beta chain) was recovered during a study of T cells after yellow fever vaccination. Overall study findings and caveats: Post-booster reappearance was seen for most primary-vaccination clones (around 96% CD4, around 91% CD8).

The V end was cut by 3 bases, the J end by 1 base, with 10 bases between. This CDR3 has 14 amino acids. Germline lookup yields CDR1 LNHDA and CDR2 SQIVND (reference sequence). Notes on this clonotype: Antigen specificity is unknown.

The study made its TCR cDNA through 5'RACE template switching. That step introduced a universal primer site along with UMIs. One entry per CDR3 protein, called by TCRdb with MiXCR from the 5' RACE reads. The data hold 310,000 or so distinct CDR3 sequences, with approximately 7% observed a single time. The J gene is TRBJ2-7, the V gene TRBV19, with D unclear. This specimen consisted of PBMCs, obtained about 41 days after the first yellow fever vaccination. The sequence was obtained from a man younger than 35 who received the YFV17D yellow fever vaccine. The DNA for the CDR3 is TGTGCCAGTAGTATCGGATATCTTTCCTACGAGCAGTACTTC. Translated: CASSIGYLSYEQYF.